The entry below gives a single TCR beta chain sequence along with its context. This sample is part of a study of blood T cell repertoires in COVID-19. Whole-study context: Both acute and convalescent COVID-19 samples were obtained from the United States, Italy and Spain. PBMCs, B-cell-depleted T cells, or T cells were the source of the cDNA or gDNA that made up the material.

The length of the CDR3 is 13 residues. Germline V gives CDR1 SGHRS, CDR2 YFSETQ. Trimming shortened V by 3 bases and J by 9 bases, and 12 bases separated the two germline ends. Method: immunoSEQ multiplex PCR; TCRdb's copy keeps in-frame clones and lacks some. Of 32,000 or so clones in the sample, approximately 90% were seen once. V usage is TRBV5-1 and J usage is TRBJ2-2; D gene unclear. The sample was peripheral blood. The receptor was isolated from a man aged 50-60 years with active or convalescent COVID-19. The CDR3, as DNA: TGCGCCAGCAGCTCTTCAGGATTCCGGGAGCTGTTTTTT. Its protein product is CASSSSGFRELFF.